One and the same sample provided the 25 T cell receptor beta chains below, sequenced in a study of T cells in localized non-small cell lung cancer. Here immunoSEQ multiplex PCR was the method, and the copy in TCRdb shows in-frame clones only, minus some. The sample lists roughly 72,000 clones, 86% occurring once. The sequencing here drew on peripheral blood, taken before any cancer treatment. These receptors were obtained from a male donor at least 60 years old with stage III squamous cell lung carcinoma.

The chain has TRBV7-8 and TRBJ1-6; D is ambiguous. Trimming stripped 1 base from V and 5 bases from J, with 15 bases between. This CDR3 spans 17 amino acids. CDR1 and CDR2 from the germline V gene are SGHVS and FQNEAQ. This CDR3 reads CASSLVWYGQNNSPLHF. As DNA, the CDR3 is TGTGCCAGCAGCTTAGTATGGTACGGCCAAAATAATTCACCCCTCCACTTT. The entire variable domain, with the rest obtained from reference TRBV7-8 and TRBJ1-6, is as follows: GAGVSQSPRYKVAKRGQDVALRCDPISGHVSLFWYQQALGQGPEFLTYFQNEAQLDKSGLPSDRFFAERPEGSVSTLKIQRTQQEDSAVYLCASSLVWYGQNNSPLHFGNGTRLTVT.

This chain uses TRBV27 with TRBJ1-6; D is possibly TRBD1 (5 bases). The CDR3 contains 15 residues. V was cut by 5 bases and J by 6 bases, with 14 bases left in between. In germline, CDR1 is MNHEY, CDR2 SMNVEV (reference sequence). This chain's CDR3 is CASSQGRTSNSPLHF. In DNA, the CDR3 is TGTGCCAGCAGTCAGGGACGGACTAGTAATTCACCCCTCCACTTT.

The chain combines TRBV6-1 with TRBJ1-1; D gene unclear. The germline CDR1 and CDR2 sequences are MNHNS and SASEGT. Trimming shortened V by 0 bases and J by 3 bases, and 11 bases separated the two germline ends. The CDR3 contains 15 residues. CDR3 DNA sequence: TGTGCCAGCAGTGAAGCGGCGGGTTTATACACTGAAGCTTTCTTT. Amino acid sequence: CASSEAAGLYTEAFF.

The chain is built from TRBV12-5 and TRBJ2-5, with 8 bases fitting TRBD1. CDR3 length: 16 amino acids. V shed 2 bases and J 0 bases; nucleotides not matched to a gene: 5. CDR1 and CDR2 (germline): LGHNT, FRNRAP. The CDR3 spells CASGLWGQEHQETQYF. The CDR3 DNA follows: TGTGCTAGTGGTTTGTGGGGACAGGAACACCAAGAGACCCAGTACTTC.

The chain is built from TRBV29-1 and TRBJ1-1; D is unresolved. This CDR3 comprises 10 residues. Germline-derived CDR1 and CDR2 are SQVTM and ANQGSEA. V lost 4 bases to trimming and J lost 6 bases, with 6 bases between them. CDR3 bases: TGCAGCGTTGTTAGGGCTGAAGCTTTCTTT. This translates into CSVVRAEAFF.

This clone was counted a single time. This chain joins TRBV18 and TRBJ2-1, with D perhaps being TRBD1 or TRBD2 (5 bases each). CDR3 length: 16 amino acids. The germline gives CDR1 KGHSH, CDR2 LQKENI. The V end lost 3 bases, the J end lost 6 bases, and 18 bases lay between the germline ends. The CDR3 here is CASSPAGGRSLNEQFF. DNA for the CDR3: TGTGCCAGCTCACCTGCTGGGGGACGGTCCCTCAATGAGCAGTTCTTC.

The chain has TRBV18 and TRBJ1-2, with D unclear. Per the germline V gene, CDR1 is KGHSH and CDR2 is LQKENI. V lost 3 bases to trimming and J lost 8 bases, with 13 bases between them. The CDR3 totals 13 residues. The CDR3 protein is CASSPTAPGGYTF. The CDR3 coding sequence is TGTGCCAGCTCACCGACCGCCCCAGGCGGCTACACCTTC.

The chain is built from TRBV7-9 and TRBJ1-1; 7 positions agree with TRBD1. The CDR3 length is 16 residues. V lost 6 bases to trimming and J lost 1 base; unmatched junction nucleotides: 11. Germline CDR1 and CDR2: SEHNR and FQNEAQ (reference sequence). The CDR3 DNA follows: TGTGCCAGCAGAAGAACTCAGGGGGTGAGGAACACTGAAGCTTTCTTT. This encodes CASRRTQGVRNTEAFF.

The CDR3 loop reads CASSYGGRGKEKLFF. The CDR3 nucleotides are TGTGCCAGCAGTTACGGGGGCAGGGGGAAGGAAAAACTGTTTTTT. The chain joins TRBV6-5 to TRBJ1-4; 7 nucleotides agree with TRBD1. This CDR3 has 15 amino acids. The V gene end was trimmed by 2 bases and the J gene end by 8 bases; junction bases not matched to a gene: 8. Germline V gene data show CDR1 as MNHEY and CDR2 as SVGAGI.

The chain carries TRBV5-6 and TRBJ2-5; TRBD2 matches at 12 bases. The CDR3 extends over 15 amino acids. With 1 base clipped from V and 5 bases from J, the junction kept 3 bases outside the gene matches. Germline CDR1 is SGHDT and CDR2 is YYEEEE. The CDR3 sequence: CASSLTGLAGETQYF. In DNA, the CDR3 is TGTGCCAGCAGCTTGACCGGACTAGCGGGGGAGACCCAGTACTTC.

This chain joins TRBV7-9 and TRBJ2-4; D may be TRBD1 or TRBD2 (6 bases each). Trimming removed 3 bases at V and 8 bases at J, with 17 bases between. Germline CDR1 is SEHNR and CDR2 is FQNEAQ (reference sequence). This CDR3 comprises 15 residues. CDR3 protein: CASSLEGHRGDIQYF. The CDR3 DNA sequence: TGTGCCAGCAGCTTGGAGGGACACAGAGGAGACATTCAGTACTTC.

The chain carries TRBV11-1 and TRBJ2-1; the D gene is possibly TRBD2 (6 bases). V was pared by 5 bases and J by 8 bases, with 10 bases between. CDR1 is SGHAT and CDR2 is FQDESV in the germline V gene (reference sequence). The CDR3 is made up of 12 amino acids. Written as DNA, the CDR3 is TGTGCCAGCAGCCTGGCGGGGTATGAGCAGTTCTTC. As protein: CASSLAGYEQFF.

This chain's CDR3 is CASSLDPGNQETQYF. For the CDR3, the DNA is TGTGCCAGCAGCTTAGACCCGGGGAACCAAGAGACCCAGTACTTC. This chain joins TRBV11-2 and TRBJ2-5; weak D call: TRBD2 (5 bases). The CDR3 covers 15 residues. Trimming shortened V by 0 bases and J by 0 bases, and 8 bases separated the two germline ends. Germline values: CDR1 SGHAT, CDR2 FQNNGV.

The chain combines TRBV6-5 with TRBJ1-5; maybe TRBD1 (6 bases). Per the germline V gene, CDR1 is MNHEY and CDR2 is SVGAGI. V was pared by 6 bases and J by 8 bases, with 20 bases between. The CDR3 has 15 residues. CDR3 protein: CASSVNGGIGEPQHF. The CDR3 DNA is TGTGCCAGCAGCGTAAATGGGGGCATCGGAGAGCCCCAGCATTTT.

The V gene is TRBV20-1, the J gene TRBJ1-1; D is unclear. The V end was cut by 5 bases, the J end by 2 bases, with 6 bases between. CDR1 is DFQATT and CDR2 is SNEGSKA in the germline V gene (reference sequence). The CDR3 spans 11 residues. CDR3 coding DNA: TGCAGTGCTGAACTAAACACTGAAGCTTTCTTT. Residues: CSAELNTEAFF.

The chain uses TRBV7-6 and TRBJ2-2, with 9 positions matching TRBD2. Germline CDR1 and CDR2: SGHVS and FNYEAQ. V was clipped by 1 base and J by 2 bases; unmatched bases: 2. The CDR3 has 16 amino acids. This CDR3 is CASSLVRGGNTGELFF. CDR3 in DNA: TGTGCCAGCAGCTTAGTGCGGGGGGGCAACACCGGGGAGCTGTTTTTT.

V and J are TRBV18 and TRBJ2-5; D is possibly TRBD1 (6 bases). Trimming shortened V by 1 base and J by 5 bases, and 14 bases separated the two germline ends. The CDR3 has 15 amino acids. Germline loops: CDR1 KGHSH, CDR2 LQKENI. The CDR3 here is CASSPLRQGKETQYF. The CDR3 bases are TGTGCCAGCTCACCACTTCGCCAGGGGAAGGAGACCCAGTACTTC. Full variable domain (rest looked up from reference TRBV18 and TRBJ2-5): NAGVMQNPRHLVRRRGQEARLRCSPMKGHSHVYWYRQLPEEGLKFMVYLQKENIIDESGMPKERFSAEFPKEGPSILRIQQVVRGDSAAYFCASSPLRQGKETQYFGPGTRLLVL.

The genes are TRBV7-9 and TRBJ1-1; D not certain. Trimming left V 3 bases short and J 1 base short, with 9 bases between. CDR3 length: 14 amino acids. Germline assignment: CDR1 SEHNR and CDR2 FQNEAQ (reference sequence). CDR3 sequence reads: CASSLWEGNTEAFF. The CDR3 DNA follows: TGTGCCAGCAGCTTGTGGGAAGGGAACACTGAAGCTTTCTTT. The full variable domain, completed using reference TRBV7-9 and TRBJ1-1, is DTGVSQNPRHKITKRGQNVTFRCDPISEHNRLYWYRQTLGQGPEFLTYFQNEAQLEKSRLLSDRFSAERPKGSFSTLEIQRTEQGDSAMYLCASSLWEGNTEAFFGQGTRLTVV.

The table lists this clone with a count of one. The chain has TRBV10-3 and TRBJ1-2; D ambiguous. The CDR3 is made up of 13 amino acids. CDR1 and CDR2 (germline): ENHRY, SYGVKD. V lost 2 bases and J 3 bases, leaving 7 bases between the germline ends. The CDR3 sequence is CAISEARDYGYTF. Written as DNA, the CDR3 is TGTGCCATCAGTGAGGCACGGGACTATGGCTACACCTTC.

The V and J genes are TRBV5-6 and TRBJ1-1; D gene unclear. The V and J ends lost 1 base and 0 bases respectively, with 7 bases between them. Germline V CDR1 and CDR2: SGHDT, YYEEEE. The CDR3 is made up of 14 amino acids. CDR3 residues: CASSLTTLNTEAFF. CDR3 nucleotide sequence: TGTGCCAGCAGCTTGACCACTCTGAACACTGAAGCTTTCTTT.

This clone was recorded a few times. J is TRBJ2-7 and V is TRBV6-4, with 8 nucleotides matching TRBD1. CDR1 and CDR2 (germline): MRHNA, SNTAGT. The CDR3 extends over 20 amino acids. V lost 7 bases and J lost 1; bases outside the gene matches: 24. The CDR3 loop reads CASNTPRTGNTVVRSYEQYV. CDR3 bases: TGTGCCAGCAACACCCCACGGACAGGGAATACGGTAGTGAGATCCTACGAGCAGTACGTC.

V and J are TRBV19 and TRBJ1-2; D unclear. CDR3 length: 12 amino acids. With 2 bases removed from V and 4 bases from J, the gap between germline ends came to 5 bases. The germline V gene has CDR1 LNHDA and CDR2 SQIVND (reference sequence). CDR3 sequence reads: CASSISVYGYTF. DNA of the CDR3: TGTGCCAGTAGTATAAGTGTCTATGGCTACACCTTC.

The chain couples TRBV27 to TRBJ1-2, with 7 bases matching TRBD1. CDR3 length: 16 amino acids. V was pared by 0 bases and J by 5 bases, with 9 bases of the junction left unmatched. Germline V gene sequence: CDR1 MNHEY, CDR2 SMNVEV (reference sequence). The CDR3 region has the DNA TGTGCCAGCAGTTTATCGGCCACCGACAGGGTGTATGGCTACACCTTC. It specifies CASSLSATDRVYGYTF.

The CDR3 loop reads CASSYLGPEAEQYF. In DNA, the CDR3 is TGTGCCAGCAGTTACCTCGGACCCGAGGCGGAGCAGTACTTC. J is TRBJ2-7 and V is TRBV6-5; D ambiguous. The germline V gene encodes CDR1 MNHEY and CDR2 SVGAGI. V lost 2 bases and J 7 bases, leaving 15 bases between the germline ends. This CDR3 comprises 14 residues.

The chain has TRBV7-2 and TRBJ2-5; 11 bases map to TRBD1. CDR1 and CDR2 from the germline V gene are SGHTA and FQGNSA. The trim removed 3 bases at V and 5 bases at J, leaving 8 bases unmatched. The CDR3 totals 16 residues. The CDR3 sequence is CASSLYRTGGAETQYF. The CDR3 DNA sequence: TGTGCCAGCAGCTTGTATCGGACAGGGGGCGCGGAGACCCAGTACTTC.